This T cell receptor (beta chain) was documented in a study of cytomegalovirus exposure and HLA in healthy donors. CDR1 is LGHNA and CDR2 is YSLEER in the germline V gene. CDR3 length: 13 amino acids. Trimming cost V 1 base and J 3 bases, with 6 bases left between them. 60 Vbeta and 13 Jbeta primers were used in PCR. Sequencing used immunoSEQ multiplex PCR; TCRdb keeps in-frame clones, though not all of them. The top ten hold about 3.8% of the sample, which has more than 75,000 clones, 60% to 80% seen once. A few counts support this clone. Sequencing used PBMCs. The clonotype comes from a woman aged 40 to 50 in good health and CMV-seronegative. J is TRBJ1-2 and V is TRBV4-3; TRBD1 is a possible D gene (5 bases). CDR3 region: CASSQGQYYGYTF. The CDR3 DNA sequence: TGCGCCAGCAGCCAAGGACAGTACTATGGCTACACCTTC.